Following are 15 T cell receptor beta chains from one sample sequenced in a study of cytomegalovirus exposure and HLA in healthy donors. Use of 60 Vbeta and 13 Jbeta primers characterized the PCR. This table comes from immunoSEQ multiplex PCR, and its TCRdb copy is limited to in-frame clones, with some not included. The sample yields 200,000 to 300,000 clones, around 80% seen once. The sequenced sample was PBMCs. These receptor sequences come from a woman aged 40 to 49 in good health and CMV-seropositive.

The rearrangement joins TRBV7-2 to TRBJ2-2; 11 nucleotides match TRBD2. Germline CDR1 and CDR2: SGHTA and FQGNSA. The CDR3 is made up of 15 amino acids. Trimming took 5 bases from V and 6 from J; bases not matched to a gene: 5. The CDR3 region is CASSPGTSGAGELFF. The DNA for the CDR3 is TGTGCCAGCAGCCCCGGGACTAGCGGTGCCGGGGAGCTGTTTTTT. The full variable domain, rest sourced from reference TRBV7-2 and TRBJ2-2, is GAGVSQSPSNKVTEKGKDVELRCDPISGHTALYWYRQSLGQGLEFLIYFQGNSAPDKSGLPSDRFSAERTGGSVSTLTIQRTQQEDSAVYLCASSPGTSGAGELFFGEGSRLTVL.

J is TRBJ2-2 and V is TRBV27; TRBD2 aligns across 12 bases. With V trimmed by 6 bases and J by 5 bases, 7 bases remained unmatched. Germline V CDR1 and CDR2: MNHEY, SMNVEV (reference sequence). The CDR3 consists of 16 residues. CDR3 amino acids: CASRVSGTSGTGELFF. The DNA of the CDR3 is TGTGCCAGCAGGGTATCCGGGACTAGCGGGACCGGGGAGCTGTTTTTT.

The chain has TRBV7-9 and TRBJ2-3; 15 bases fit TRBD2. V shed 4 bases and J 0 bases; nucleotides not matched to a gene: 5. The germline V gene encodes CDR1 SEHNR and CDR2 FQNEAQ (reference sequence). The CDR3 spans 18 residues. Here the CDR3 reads CASSSGLAGGPSTDTQYF. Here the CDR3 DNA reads TGTGCCAGCAGCTCAGGACTAGCGGGAGGGCCAAGCACAGATACGCAGTATTTT. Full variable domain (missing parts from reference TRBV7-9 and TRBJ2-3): DTGVSQNPRHKITKRGQNVTFRCDPISEHNRLYWYRQTLGQGPEFLTYFQNEAQLEKSRLLSDRFSAERPKGSFSTLEIQRTEQGDSAMYLCASSSGLAGGPSTDTQYFGPGTRLTVL.

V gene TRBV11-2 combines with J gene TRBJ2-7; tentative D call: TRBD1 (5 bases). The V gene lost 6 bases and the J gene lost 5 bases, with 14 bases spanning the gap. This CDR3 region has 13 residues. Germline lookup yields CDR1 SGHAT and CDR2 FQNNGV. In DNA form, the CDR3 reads TGTGCCAGCAGGAAAACAGGAACCCACGAGCAGTACTTC. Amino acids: CASRKTGTHEQYF.

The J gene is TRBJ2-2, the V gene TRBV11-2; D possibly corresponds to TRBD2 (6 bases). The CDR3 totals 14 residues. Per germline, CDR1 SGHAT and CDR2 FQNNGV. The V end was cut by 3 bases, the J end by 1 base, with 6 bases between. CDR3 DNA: TGTGCCAGCAGCTTTAGCGGGAACACCGGGGAGCTGTTTTTT. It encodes CASSFSGNTGELFF.

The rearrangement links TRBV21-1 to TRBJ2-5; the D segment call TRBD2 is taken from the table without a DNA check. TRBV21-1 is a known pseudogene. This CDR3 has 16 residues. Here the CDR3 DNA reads TGTGCCAGCAGCACCACTAGCGGGAGGGTACAAGAGACCCAGTACTTC. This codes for CASSTTSGRVQETQYF.

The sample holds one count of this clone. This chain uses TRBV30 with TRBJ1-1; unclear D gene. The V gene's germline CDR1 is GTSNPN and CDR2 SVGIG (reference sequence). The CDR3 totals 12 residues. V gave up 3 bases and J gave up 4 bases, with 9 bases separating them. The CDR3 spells CAWRTLATEAFF. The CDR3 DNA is TGTGCCTGGAGAACTCTCGCCACTGAAGCTTTCTTT. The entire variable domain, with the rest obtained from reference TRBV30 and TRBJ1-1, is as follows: SQTIHQWPATLVQPVGSPLSLECTVEGTSNPNLYWYRQAAGRGLQLLFYSVGIGQISSEVPQNLSASRPQDRQFILSSKKLLLSDSGFYLCAWRTLATEAFFGQGTRLTVV.

The CDR3 DNA reads TGTGCCAGCAGCTCGGACAGGGCAAGTGAAAAACTGTTTTTT. Translation: CASSSDRASEKLFF. The chain uses TRBV11-3 and TRBJ1-4; 8 bases match TRBD1. V was pared by 4 bases and J by 7 bases, with 5 bases of the junction left unmatched. The V gene's germline CDR1 is SGHNT and CDR2 YENEEA. The CDR3 loop spans 14 amino acids.

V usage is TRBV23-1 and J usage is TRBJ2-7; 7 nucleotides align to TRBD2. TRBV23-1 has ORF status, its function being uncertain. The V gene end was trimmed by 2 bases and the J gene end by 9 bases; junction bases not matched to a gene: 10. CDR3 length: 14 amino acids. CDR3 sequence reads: CASSQGGRAALQYF. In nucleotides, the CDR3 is TGCGCCAGCAGTCAAGGAGGGAGGGCCGCCTTGCAGTACTTC.

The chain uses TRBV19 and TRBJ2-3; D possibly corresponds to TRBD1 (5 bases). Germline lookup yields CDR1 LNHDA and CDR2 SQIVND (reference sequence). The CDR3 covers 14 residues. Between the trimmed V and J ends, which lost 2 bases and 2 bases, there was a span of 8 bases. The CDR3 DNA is TGTGCCAGTAGTATAACGACAGCCACAGATACGCAGTATTTT. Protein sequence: CASSITTATDTQYF.

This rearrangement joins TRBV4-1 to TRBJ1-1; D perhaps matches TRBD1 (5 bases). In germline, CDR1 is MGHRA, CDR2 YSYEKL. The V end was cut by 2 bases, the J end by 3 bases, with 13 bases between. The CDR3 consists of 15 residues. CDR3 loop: CASSQLGGSYTEAFF. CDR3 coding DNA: TGCGCCAGCAGCCAACTGGGGGGATCGTACACTGAAGCTTTCTTT.

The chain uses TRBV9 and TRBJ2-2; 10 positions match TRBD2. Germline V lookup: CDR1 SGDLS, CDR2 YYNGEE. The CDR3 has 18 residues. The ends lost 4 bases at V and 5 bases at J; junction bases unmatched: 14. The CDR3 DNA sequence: TGTGCCAGCAGCCTAGGATCTAGCGGGGGACCTTGGACCGGGGAGCTGTTTTTT. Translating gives CASSLGSSGGPWTGELFF.

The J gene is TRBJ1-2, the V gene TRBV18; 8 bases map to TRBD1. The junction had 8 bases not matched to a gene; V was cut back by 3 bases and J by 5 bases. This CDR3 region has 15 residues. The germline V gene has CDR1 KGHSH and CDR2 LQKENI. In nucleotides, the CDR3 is TGTGCCAGCTCACCCCAACCGGGACAGGAGTATGGCTACACCTTC. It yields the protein CASSPQPGQEYGYTF.

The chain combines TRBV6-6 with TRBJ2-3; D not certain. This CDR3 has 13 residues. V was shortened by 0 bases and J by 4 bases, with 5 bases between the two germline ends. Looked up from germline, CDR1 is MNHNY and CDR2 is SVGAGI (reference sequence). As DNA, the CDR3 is TGTGCCAGCAGTTACTCGTCTGCAGATACGCAGTATTTT. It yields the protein CASSYSSADTQYF.

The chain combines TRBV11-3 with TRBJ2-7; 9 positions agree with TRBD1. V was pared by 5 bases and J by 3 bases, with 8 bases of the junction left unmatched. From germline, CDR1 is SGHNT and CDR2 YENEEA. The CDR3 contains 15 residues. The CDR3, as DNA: TGTGCCAGCAGCGAAAAGCTGACAGGGGGCTACGAGCAGTACTTC. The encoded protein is CASSEKLTGGYEQYF.